This T cell receptor beta chain was recovered during a study of early T cells in non-severe SARS-CoV-2 infection. About the research overall: Sequenced material consisted of bulk RNA (from unsorted whole blood), and chains were unpaired. Broader study findings: Private and CD4 specificities were missed by VDJdb matching, skewed to anti-spike CD8.

Concerning this clonotype itself: Its antigen is still unknown. The junction does not match germline at one end; this may be a read error.

Unique molecular identifiers were affixed to single, distinct cDNA molecules. TCRdb reprocessed the 5' RACE reads via MiXCR and lists one record per CDR3 protein. The table records approximately 76,000 distinct CDR3 sequences, about an eighth of them present only once. The germline gives CDR1 SGHTA, CDR2 FQGNSA. The CDR3 consists of 16 residues. Specimen: whole blood. The V call is TRBV7-2, the J call TRBJ2-3; TRBD1 is a possible D gene (6 bases). The sequence was obtained from an adult who was a healthcare worker with PCR-confirmed SARS-CoV-2 infection or an uninfected control (not recorded which). The DNA of the CDR3 is TGTGCCAGCAGCCCCCACGAGTCCCGGAGGACAGATACGCAGTTTTTT. Protein product: CASSPHESRRTDTQFF.